One T cell receptor (beta chain) is described in this entry. The antigen is not known. Clones were read by immunoSEQ multiplex PCR, and TCRdb kept only the in-frame ones, dropping some. Its listing shows 31,000 or so clones. This record comes from a study of T cells in women clearing cervical HPV infection. Study-wide findings and caveats: Repertoire richness, not evenness, was significantly elevated in CIN3+ cases versus controls.

The sequenced sample consisted of blood buffy coat. The origin of this receptor is a woman aged 18 to 75 with a cervical HPV16 infection that either progressed to CIN3+ or cleared (not recorded which).

The DNA read from the CDR3 is TGCGCCAGCAGCTTGGCGATTGGGACAGGGCAGGACAAGACC. Encoded protein: CASSLAIGTGQDKT. The whole CDR3 sequence reads CASSLAIGTGQDKTQYF. The V call is TRBV5-1, the J call TRBJ2-5, with 9 bases aligning to TRBD1. Read data end 3 residues before the CDR3 end; the end is taken from the germline J gene. The V gene end was trimmed by 0 bases and the J gene end by 6 bases; junction bases not matched to a gene: 12. This CDR3 comprises 17 residues. Germline assignment: CDR1 SGHRS and CDR2 YFSETQ.